This T cell receptor (beta chain) was documented in a study of brain T cells in children with intractable seizures. Sequenced by immunoSEQ multiplex PCR; TCRdb stores in-frame clones only, minus some. The repertoire includes hundreds of thousands of clones, approximately 93% of them detected once, and 5% to 7% sits in the top ten. Time point given: blood from clinic visit 5 months post-surgery; TSC patient then seizure free. Surgery cases with the highest brain T cell transcript signatures were chosen for sequencing. Trimming removed 4 bases at V and 3 bases at J, with 10 bases between. The CDR3 extends over 14 amino acids. Germline CDR1 SGDLS, CDR2 YYNGEE.

The chain links TRBV9 to TRBJ1-4; D remains ambiguous. Sequencing was performed on peripheral blood, taken 4 to 5 months after surgery. The sequence was obtained from a boy in the first two years of life with tuberous sclerosis and intractable seizures. Written as DNA, the CDR3 is TGTGCCAGCAGCTCCGAGGTTGCTAATGAAAAACTGTTTTTT. Translation gives CASSSEVANEKLFF.